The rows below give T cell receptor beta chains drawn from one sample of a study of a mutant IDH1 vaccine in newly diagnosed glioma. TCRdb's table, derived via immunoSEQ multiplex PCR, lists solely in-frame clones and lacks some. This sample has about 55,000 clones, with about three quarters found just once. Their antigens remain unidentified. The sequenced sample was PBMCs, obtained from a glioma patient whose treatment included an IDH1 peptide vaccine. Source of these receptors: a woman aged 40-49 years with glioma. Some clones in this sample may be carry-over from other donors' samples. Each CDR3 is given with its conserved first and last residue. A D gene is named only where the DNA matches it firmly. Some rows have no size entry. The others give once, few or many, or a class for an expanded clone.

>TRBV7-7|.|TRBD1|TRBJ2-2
CASTPGTGDTGELFF
TGTGCTAGCACTCCCGGGACAGGGGACACCGGGGAGCTGTTTTTT
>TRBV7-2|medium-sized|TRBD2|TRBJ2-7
CASSPSISGGADDSEQYF
TGTGCCAGCAGCCCTTCCATTAGCGGGGGGGCCGATGATAGCGAGCAGTACTTC
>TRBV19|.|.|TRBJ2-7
CASSKGTGYEQYF
TGTGCCAGTAGTAAGGGGACGGGTTACGAGCAGTACTTC
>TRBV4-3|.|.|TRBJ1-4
CASSLSAAWGATNEKLFF
TGCGCCAGCAGCCTCTCGGCCGCCTGGGGTGCAACTAATGAAAAACTGTTTTTT
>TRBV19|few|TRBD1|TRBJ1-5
CASATGGQPQHF
TGTGCCAGTGCCACAGGGGGCCAGCCCCAGCATTTT
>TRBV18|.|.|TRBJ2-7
CASSPSPIPTYEQYF
TGTGCCAGCTCACCCAGCCCAATCCCTACCTACGAGCAGTACTTC
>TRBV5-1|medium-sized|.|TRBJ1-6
CASSLMEPNSPLHF
TGCGCCAGCAGCTTGATGGAGCCCAATTCACCCCTCCACTTT
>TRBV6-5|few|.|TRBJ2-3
CASSYSDGTDTQYF
TGTGCCAGCAGTTACTCGGACGGGACAGATACGCAGTATTTT
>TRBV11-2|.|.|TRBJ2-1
CASSLDPGRYNEQFF
TGTGCCAGCAGCTTAGATCCTGGCAGGTACAATGAGCAGTTCTTC
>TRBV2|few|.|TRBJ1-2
CASSEALHHRLNYGYTF
TGTGCCAGCAGTGAAGCGCTTCACCACAGGCTTAACTATGGCTACACCTTC
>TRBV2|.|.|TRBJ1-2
CASSELMGITTNLNYGYTF
TGTGCCAGCAGTGAATTGATGGGTATTACGACAAACCTAAACTATGGCTACACCTTC
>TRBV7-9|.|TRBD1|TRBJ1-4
CASSLGGQGRATTNEKLFF
TGTGCCAGCAGCTTAGGGGGACAGGGGAGGGCTACAACTAATGAAAAACTGTTTTTT
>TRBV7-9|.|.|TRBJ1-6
CASSLGSSPLHF
TGTGCCAGCAGCTTAGGGTCTTCACCCCTCCACTTT
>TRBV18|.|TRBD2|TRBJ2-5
CASSSGGEETQYF
TGTGCCAGCTCAAGCGGGGGGGAAGAGACCCAGTACTTC
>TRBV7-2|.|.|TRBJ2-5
CASSRGTGETQYF
TGTGCCAGCAGCCGAGGGACTGGAGAGACCCAGTACTTC